This is a list of T cell receptor beta chains from one sample in a study of blood T cell repertoires in COVID-19. The table came from immunoSEQ multiplex PCR; TCRdb's copy has only in-frame clones and leaves some out. The sample shows approximately 250,000 clones, 84% of them seen only once. The sample was peripheral blood. These receptors originate from a woman aged 35 to 49 who had recovered from COVID-19. CDR3s leave out the opening cysteine and the closing phenylalanine or tryptophan. A D gene is named only where the DNA matches it firmly.

TRBV30	TRBJ2-3	NA	AWSVARNTQY
TRBV19	TRBJ2-1	TRBD2	ASSGGLAGANNEQF
TRBV28	TRBJ1-1	NA	ASGQLNTEAF
TRBV7-8	TRBJ2-6	NA	ASSLRGTGANVLT
TRBV5-1	TRBJ1-3	TRBD1	ASTKTGDAGNTIY
TRBV5-1	TRBJ2-3	NA	ATSRGNPGDTQY
TRBV11-3	TRBJ2-2	TRBD2	ASSPPPGLASNTGELF
TRBV5-1	TRBJ1-1	TRBD1	ASSRDSTNTEAF
TRBV5-1	TRBJ1-4	NA	ASSYDPGTNEKLF
TRBV5-4	TRBJ1-4	NA	ASSLGGTTNEKLF
TRBV20-1	TRBJ2-7	TRBD1	SASFGQGAHEQY
TRBV5-1	TRBJ1-3	NA	ASSSDTNSGNTIY
TRBV30	TRBJ1-2	NA	AWSVQGVSQVHT
TRBV28	TRBJ2-2	NA	ASSLYRVSGELF
TRBV29-1	TRBJ2-7	NA	SVEDQLGPTYEQY
TRBV6-5	TRBJ1-3	NA	ASRDTGASGNTIY
TRBV4-2	TRBJ1-1	NA	ASSQDQNLPSEAF
TRBV28	TRBJ1-2	TRBD1	ASSLGQSYGYT
TRBV5-4	TRBJ1-1	TRBD1	ASSSGQGEAF
TRBV19	TRBJ2-7	NA	ASSLASGNVNEQY
TRBV30	TRBJ1-4	NA	AWSPSSEKLF
TRBV6-5	TRBJ2-1	NA	ASRARETYNEQF
TRBV5-1	TRBJ2-7	TRBD1	ASSGQGISYEQY
TRBV28	TRBJ1-2	NA	ASTTTRGRGYT
TRBV5-1	TRBJ2-3	NA	ASWIRSGQYSPPDTQY
TRBV11-3	TRBJ1-4	TRBD1	ASSVGTGVEKLF
TRBV21-1	TRBJ1-3	NA	ASSLRRVPPGNTIY
TRBV27	TRBJ1-1	NA	ASRSAGGMDTEAF